Sequencing of this T cell receptor beta chain was carried out in a study of T-cell memory formation after mild COVID-19. Findings and caveats of the study: Several responding clones turned up in pre-infection memory, indicating that cross-reactive memory may have taken part. Shrinking CD4+ clones were chiefly CM and EM; CD8+ ones were chiefly EMRA. Researchers could not confirm that second-wave clones peaking on day 37 targeted SARS-CoV-2.

Via MiXCR, TCRdb re-called the 5' RACE reads, giving one row per CDR3 protein. The sample includes around 320,000 distinct CDR3 sequences, 28% of them seen just once. The germline gives CDR1 LGHDT, CDR2 YNNKEL (reference sequence). V lost 0 bases to trimming and J lost 7 bases, with 6 bases between them. CDR3 length equals 12 residues. Only a few counts were recorded for this clonotype. The antigen is unknown. The clonotype comes from an adult woman who had mild COVID-19 (a few samples of this study predate the infection). Cell type and time point are not known. Sequencing was carried out using PBMCs or a T cell subset sorted from them (not recorded which). The chain uses TRBV3-1 and TRBJ1-1; no clear D gene. This chain's CDR3 is CASSQDMGEAFF. CDR3 sequence (DNA): TGTGCCAGCAGCCAAGACATGGGTGAAGCTTTCTTT.